This T cell receptor (beta chain) came from a study of T cells after yellow fever vaccination. Study information: Preparation of the low-cell-number fractions used SMART-Seq v4 Ultra Low Input. Overall study findings and caveats: Post-booster repertoires contained most primary-vaccination clones again (roughly 96% CD4, approximately 86% CD8). The presence of abundant clonotypes contaminating from the bulk population was possible in FACS-sorted repertoires.

This clonotype was seen many times. Its antigen is unidentified. CDR1 is SGHTA and CDR2 is FQGNSA in the germline V gene. V lost 2 bases and J 0 bases, leaving 11 bases between the germline ends. The CDR3 is 16 amino acids. 5'RACE template switching produced TCR cDNA carrying a universal primer site and UMIs. TCRdb analysed the 5' RACE reads with MiXCR anew, one entry per CDR3 protein. The data show about 130,000 distinct CDR3 sequences, less than 8.5% seen once. This TCR was sampled from a man younger than 40 who received the YFV17D yellow fever vaccine. Here the sequenced sample was CD4+ T cells sorted from PBMCs, taken 10 days after the yellow fever booster vaccination. The rearrangement links TRBV7-2 to TRBJ1-3; unclear D gene. CDR3 DNA: TGTGCCAGCAGCTTACTACCGCAAATCTCTGGAAACACCATATATTTT. It yields the protein CASSLLPQISGNTIYF.